The clone carrying this TCR beta chain was found a few times. Its antigen is as yet unknown. The data were obtained in a study of shared clonotypes between healthy human individuals. Notes on the study in general: Non-shared clonotypes showed lower generation probabilities than clonotypes common to all four donors.

TCRdb's table, derived via immunoSEQ multiplex PCR, lists solely in-frame clones and lacks some. Among about a million clones listed, under 80% were seen once. Germline CDR1 SNHLY, CDR2 FYNNEI. After removal of 10 bases from V and 5 bases from J, the junction contained 9 bases not matched to a gene. The CDR3 is made up of 14 amino acids. This clonotype was sampled from a man aged 18 to 29 in good health. The chain combines TRBV2 with TRBJ1-4; 8 nucleotides agree with TRBD1. The sample taken for sequencing was memory CD4+ T cells sorted from blood. Subset meaning: CD45RA-negative fraction. In DNA form, the CDR3 reads TGTGCCACGGAATTTTGGACAGGGAATGAAAAACTGTTTTTT. It is translated as CATEFWTGNEKLFF.